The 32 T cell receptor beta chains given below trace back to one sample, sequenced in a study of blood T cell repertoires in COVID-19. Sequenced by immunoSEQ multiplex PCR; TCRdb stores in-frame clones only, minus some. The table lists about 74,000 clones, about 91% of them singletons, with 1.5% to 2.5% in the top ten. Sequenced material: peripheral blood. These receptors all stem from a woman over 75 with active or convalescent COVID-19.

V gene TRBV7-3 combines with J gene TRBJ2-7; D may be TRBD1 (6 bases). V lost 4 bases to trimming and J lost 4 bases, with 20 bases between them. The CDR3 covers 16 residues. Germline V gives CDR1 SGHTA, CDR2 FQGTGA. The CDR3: CASSSGDGIPPYEQYF. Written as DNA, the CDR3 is TGTGCCAGCAGCTCAGGGGACGGGATCCCACCTTACGAGCAGTACTTC. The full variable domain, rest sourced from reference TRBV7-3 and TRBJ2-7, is GAGVSQTPSNKVTEKGKYVELRCDPISGHTALYWYRQSLGQGPEFLIYFQGTGAADDSGLPNDRFFAVRPEGSVSTLKIQRTERGDSAVYLCASSSGDGIPPYEQYFGPGTRLTVT.

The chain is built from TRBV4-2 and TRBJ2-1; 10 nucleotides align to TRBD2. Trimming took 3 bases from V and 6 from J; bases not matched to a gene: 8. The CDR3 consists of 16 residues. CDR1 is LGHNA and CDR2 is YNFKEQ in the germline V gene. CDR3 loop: CASSQAGTSVSNEQFF. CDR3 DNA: TGTGCCAGCAGCCAGGCCGGGACTAGCGTGTCCAATGAGCAGTTCTTC.

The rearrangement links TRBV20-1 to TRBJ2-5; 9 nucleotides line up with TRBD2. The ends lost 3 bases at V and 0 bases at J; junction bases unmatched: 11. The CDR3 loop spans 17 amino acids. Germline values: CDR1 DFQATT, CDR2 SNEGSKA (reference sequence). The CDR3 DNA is TGCAGTGCTAGTAAGGGTCTAGCGGGGCAAAACCAAGAGACCCAGTACTTC. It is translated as CSASKGLAGQNQETQYF.

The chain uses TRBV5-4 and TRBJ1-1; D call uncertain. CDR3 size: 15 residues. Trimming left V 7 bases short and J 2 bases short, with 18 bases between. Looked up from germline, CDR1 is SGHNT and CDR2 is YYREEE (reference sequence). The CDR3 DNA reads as TGTGCCAGCGAGTCGCCAAAGGGAGAAAACACTGAAGCTTTCTTT. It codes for CASESPKGENTEAFF.

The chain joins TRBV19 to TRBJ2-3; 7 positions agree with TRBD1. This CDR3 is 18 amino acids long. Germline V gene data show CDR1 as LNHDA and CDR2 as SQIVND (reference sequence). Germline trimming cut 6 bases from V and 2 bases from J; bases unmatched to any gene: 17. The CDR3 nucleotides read TGTGCCAGTAGCAAAGAAGGGGAGACAGGGCCTTTCACAGATACGCAGTATTTT. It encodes CASSKEGETGPFTDTQYF.

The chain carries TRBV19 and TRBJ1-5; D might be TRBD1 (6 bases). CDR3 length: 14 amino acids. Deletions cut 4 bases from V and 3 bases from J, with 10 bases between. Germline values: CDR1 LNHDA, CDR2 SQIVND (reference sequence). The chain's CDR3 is CASSKTGTNQPQHF. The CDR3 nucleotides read TGTGCCAGTAGTAAGACAGGTACCAATCAGCCCCAGCATTTT.

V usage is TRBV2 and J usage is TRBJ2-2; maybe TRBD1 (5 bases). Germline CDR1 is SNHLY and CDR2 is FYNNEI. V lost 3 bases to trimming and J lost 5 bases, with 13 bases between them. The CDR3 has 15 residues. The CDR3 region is CASSEQGWSTGELFF. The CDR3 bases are TGTGCCAGCAGTGAGCAGGGATGGTCGACCGGGGAGCTGTTTTTT. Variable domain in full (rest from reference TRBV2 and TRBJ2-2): EPEVTQTPSHQVTQMGQEVILRCVPISNHLYFYWYRQILGQKVEFLVSFYNNEISEKSEIFDDQFSVERPDGSNFTLKIRSTKLEDSAMYFCASSEQGWSTGELFFGEGSRLTVL.

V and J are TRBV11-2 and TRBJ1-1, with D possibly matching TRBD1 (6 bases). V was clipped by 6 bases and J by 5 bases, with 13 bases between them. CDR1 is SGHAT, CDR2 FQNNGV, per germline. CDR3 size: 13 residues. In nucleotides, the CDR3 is TGTGCCAGCAGGCCCCCAGGGGATACTGAAGCTTTCTTT. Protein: CASRPPGDTEAFF.

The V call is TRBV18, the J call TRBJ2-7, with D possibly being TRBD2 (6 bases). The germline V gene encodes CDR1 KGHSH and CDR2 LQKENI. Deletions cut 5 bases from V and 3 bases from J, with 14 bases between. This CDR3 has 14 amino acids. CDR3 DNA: TGTGCCAGCTCAAGGGCGGGGACCCTCTACGAGCAGTACTTC. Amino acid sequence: CASSRAGTLYEQYF.

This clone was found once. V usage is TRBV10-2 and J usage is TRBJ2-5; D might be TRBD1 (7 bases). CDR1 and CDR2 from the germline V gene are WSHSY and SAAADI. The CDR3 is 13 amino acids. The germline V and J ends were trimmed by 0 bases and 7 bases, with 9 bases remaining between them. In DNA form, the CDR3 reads TGCGCCAGCAGTGAGTCTCAGGGGGGGACCCAGTACTTC. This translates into CASSESQGGTQYF.

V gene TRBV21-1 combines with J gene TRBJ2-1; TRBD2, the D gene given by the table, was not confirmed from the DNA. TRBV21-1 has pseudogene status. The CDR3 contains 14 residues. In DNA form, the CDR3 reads TGTGCCAGCAGCCCGGGGTCGGCCTACAATGAGCAGTTCTTC. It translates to CASSPGSAYNEQFF.

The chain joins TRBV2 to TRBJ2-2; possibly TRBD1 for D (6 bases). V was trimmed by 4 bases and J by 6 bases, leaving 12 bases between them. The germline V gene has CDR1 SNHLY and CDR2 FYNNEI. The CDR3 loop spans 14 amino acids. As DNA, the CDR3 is TGTGCCAGCAGTGGGGCCAACAGGGCCGGGGAGCTGTTTTTT. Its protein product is CASSGANRAGELFF.

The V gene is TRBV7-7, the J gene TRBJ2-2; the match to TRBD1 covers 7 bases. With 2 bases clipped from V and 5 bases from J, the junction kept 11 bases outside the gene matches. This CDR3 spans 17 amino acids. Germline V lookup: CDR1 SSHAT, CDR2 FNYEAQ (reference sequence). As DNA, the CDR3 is TGTGCCAGCAGCTTAAGTCCAGGGGGAGTAGGGACCGGGGAGCTGTTTTTT. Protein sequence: CASSLSPGGVGTGELFF.

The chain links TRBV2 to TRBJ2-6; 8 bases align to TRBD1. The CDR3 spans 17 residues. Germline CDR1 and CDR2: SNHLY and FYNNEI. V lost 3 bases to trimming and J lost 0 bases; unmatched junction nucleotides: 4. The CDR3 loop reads CASSEAGTGSGANVLTF. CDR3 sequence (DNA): TGTGCCAGCAGTGAGGCCGGGACAGGCTCTGGGGCCAACGTCCTGACTTTC.

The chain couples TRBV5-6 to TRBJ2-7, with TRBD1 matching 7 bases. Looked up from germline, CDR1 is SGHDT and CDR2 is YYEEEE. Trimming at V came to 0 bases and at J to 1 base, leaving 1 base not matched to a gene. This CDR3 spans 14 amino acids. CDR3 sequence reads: CASSLAGQSYEQYF. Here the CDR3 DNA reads TGTGCCAGCAGCTTGGCGGGACAGTCCTACGAGCAGTACTTC.

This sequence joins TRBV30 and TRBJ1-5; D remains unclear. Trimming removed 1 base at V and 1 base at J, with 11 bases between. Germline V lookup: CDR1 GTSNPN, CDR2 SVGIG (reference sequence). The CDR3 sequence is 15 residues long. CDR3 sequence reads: CAWSAPESSNQPQHF. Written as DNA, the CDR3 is TGTGCCTGGAGTGCACCTGAAAGCAGCAATCAGCCCCAGCATTTT.

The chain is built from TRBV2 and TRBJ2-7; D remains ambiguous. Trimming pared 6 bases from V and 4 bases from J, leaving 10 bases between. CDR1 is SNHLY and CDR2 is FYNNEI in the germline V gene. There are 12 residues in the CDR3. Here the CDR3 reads CASSSPGYEQYF. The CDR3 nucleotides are TGTGCCAGCAGCTCGCCCGGGTACGAGCAGTACTTC.

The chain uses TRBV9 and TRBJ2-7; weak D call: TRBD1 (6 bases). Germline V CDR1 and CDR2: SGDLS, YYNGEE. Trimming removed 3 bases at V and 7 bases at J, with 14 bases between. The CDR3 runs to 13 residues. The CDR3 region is CASSATGTGEQYF. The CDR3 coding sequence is TGTGCCAGCAGCGCCACAGGGACGGGGGAGCAGTACTTC.

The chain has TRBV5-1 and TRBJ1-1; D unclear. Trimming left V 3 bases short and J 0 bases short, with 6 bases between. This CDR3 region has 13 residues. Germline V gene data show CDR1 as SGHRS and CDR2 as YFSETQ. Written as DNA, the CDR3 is TGCGCCAGCAGCTCCAGTGTGAACACTGAAGCTTTCTTT. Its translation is CASSSSVNTEAFF.

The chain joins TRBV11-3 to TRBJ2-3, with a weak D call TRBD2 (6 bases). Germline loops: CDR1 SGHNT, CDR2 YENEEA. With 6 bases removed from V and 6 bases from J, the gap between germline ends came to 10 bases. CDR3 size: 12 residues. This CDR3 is CASSTGGDTQYF. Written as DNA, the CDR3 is TGTGCCAGCAGTACTGGAGGGGATACGCAGTATTTT.

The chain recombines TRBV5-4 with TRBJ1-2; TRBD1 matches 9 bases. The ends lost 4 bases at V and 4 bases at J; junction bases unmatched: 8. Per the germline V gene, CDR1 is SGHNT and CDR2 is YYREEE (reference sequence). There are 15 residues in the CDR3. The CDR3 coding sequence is TGTGCCAGCAGCCCCTGGGACAGGGTACTCTATGGCTACACCTTC. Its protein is CASSPWDRVLYGYTF.

DNA of the CDR3: TGTGCCAGCTCACCAGCAGTAGATACGCAGTATTTT. As protein: CASSPAVDTQYF. This chain links TRBV18 with TRBJ2-3; the D is unclear. Germline V CDR1 and CDR2: KGHSH, LQKENI. Trimming cost V 2 bases and J 5 bases, with 5 bases left between them. This CDR3 spans 12 amino acids.

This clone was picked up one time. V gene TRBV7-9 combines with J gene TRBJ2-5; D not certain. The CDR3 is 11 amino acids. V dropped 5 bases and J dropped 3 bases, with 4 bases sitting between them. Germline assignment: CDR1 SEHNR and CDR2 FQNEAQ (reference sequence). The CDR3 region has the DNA TGTGCCAGCAGCCCAAAAGAGACCCAGTACTTC. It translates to CASSPKETQYF.

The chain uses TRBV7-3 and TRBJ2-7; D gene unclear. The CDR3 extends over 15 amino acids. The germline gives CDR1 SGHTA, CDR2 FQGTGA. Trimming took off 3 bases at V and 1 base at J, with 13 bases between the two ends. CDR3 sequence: CASSLIPDKSYEQYF. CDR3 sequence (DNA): TGTGCCAGCAGCTTGATACCCGACAAGTCCTACGAGCAGTACTTC.

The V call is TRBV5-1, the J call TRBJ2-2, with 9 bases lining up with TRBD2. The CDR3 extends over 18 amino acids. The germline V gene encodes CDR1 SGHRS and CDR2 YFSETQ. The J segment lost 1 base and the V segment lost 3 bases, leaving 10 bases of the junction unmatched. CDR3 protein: CASSSRPGLARNTGELFF. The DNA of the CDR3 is TGCGCCAGCAGCTCACGACCCGGACTAGCGCGGAACACCGGGGAGCTGTTTTTT.

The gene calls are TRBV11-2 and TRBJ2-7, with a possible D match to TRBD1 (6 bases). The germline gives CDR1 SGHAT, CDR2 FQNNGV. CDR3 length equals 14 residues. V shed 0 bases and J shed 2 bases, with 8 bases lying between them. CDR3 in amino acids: CASSLEQGPYEQYF. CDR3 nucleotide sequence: TGTGCCAGCAGCTTAGAACAGGGCCCCTACGAGCAGTACTTC.

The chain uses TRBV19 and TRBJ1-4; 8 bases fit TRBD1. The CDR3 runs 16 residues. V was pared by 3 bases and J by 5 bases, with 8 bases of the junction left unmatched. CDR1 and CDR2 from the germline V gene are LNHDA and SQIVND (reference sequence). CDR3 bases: TGTGCCAGTAGTATCCGGGGACAGGCACCGAATGAAAAACTGTTTTTT. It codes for CASSIRGQAPNEKLFF.

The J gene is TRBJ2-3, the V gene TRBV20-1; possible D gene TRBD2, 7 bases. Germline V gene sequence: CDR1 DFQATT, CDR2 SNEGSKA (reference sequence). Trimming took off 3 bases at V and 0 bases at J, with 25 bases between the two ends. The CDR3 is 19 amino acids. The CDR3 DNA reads TGCAGTGCTAGTGGAGGGGGGGCGTTAGAGGGTTCTAGCACAGATACGCAGTATTTT. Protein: CSASGGGALEGSSTDTQYF.

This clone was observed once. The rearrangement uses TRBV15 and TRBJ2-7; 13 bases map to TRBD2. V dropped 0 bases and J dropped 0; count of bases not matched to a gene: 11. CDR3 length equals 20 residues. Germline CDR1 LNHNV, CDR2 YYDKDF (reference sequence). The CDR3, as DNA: TGTGCCACCAGCAGAGAGCGATCTCCGGGACTAGCGGGACCCTCCTACGAGCAGTACTTC. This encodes CATSRERSPGLAGPSYEQYF.

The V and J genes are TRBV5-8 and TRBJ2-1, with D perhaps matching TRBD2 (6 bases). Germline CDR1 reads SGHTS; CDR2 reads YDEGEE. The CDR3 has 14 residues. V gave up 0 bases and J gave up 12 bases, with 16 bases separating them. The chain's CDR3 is CASSLEGEVGRQFF. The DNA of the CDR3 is TGTGCCAGCAGCTTGGAAGGGGAGGTAGGCCGGCAGTTCTTC.

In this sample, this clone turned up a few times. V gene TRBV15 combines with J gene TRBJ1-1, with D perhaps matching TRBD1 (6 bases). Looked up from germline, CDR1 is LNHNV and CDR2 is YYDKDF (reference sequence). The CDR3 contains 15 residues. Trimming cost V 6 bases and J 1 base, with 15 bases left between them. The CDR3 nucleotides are TGTGCCACCAGGAAAGAAACAGGGTGGAACACTGAAGCTTTCTTT. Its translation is CATRKETGWNTEAFF.

The CDR3 DNA follows: TGTGCCAGCAGACTAGGACAGAACAATCAGCCCCAGCATTTT. It yields the protein CASRLGQNNQPQHF. The gene calls are TRBV6-5 and TRBJ1-5; D is possibly TRBD1 (6 bases). The germline CDR1 and CDR2 sequences are MNHEY and SVGAGI. The V end lost 6 bases, the J end lost 3 bases, and 12 bases lay between the germline ends. This CDR3 has 14 amino acids.